The source of this T cell receptor (beta chain) is a study of cytomegalovirus exposure and HLA in healthy donors. The protocol was immunoSEQ multiplex PCR, while the TCRdb copy is restricted to in-frame clones and leaves out a portion. The repertoire holds about 190,000 clones, with around four fifths as singletons. Trimming at V came to 0 bases and at J to 0 bases, leaving 3 bases not matched to a gene. CDR1 and CDR2 from the germline V gene are SGDLS and YYNGEE. The CDR3 is 15 residues long. As regards this clone: Its target is not known.

Study-wide results and caveats: The majority of TCR sequences were rare, yet some public TCRs appeared in many donors.

Source material: PBMCs. The chain joins TRBV9 to TRBJ2-7; 7 bases match TRBD2. This clonotype was sampled from a man between 18 and 29 years old in good health and CMV-seropositive. The CDR3 protein is CASSVEGGSSYEQYF. The CDR3 DNA reads TGTGCCAGCAGCGTAGAGGGCGGGAGCTCCTACGAGCAGTACTTC.